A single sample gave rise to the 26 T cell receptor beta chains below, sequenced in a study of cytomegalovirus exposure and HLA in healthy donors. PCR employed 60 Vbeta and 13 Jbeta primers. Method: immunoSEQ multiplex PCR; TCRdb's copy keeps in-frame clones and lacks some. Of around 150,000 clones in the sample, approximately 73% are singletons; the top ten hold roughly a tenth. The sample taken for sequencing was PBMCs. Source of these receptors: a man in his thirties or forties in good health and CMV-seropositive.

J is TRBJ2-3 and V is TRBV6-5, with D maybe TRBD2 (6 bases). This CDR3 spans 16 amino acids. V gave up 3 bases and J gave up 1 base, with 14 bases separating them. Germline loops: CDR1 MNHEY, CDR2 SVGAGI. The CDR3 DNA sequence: TGTGCCAGCAGTTATGAGATGGTAGCGGGCACAGATACGCAGTATTTT. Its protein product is CASSYEMVAGTDTQYF.

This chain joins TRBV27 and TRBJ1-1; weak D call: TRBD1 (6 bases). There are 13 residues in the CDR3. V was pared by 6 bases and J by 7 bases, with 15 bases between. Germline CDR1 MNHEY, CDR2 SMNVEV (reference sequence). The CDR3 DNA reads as TGTGCCAGCAGACCCCTGGACAGATATGAAGCTTTCTTT. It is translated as CASRPLDRYEAFF.

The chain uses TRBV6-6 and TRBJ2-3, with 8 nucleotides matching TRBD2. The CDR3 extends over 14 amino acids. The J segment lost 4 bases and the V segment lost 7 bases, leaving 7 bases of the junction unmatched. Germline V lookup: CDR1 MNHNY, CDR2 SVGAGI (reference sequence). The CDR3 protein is CASMDSGESDTQYF. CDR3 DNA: TGTGCCAGCATGGATAGCGGGGAGTCAGATACGCAGTATTTT.

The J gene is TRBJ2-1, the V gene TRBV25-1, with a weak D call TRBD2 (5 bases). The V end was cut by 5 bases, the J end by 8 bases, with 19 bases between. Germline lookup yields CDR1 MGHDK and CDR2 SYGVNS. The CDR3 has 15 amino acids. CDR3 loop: CASSRTLLGADEQFF. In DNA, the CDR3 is TGTGCCAGCAGTCGGACTCTCTTAGGAGCCGATGAGCAGTTCTTC.

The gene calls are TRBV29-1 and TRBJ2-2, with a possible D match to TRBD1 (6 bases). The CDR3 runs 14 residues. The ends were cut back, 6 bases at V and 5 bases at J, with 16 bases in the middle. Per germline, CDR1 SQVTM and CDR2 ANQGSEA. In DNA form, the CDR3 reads TGCAGCGTCAGAAGGGGGTCCGGGACCGGGGAGCTGTTTTTT. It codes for CSVRRGSGTGELFF.

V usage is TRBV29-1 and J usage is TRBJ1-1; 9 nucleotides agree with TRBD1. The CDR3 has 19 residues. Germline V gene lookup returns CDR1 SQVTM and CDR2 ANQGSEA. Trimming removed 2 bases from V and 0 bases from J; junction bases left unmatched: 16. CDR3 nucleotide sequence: TGCAGCGTTGAATCCCACGGGGGACAGGGACCTGAATTGAACACTGAAGCTTTCTTT. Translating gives CSVESHGGQGPELNTEAFF.

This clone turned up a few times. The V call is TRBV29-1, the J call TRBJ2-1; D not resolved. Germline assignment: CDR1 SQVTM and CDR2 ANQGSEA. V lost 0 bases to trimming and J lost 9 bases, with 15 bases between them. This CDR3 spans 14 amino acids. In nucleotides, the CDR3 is TGCAGCGTTGAAGAACAGCCTTACGCTCGTGAGCAGTTCTTC. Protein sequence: CSVEEQPYAREQFF.

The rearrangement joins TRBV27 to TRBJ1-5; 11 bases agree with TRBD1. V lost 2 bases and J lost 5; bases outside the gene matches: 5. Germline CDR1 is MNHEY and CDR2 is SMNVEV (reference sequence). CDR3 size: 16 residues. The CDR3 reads CASSLGTGGLDQPQHF. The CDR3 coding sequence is TGTGCCAGCAGTTTAGGGACAGGGGGTTTAGATCAGCCCCAGCATTTT.

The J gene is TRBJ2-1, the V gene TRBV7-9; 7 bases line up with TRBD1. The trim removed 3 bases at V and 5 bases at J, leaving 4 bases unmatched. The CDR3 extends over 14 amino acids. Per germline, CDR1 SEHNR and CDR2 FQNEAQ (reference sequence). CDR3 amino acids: CASSLATGNNEQFF. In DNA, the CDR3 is TGTGCCAGCAGCTTGGCGACAGGGAACAATGAGCAGTTCTTC.

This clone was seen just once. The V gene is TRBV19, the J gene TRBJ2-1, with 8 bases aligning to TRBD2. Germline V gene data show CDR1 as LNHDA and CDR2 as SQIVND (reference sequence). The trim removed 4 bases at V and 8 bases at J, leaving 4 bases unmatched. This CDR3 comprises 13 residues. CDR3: CASSRGLGDEQFF. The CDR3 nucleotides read TGTGCCAGTAGTAGGGGACTAGGTGATGAGCAGTTCTTC. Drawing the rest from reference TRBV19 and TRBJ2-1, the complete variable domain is DGGITQSPKYLFRKEGQNVTLSCEQNLNHDAMYWYRQDPGQGLRLIYYSQIVNDFQKGDIAEGYSVSREKKESFPLTVTSAQKNPTAFYLCASSRGLGDEQFFGPGTRLTVL.

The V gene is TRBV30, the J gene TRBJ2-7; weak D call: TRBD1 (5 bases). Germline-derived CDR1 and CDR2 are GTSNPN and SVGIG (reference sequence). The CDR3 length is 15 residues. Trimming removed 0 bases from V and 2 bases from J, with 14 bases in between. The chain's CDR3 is CAWSVHEEGAYEQYF. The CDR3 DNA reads TGTGCCTGGAGTGTACACGAGGAAGGGGCCTACGAGCAGTACTTC. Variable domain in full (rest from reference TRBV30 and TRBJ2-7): SQTIHQWPATLVQPVGSPLSLECTVEGTSNPNLYWYRQAAGRGLQLLFYSVGIGQISSEVPQNLSASRPQDRQFILSSKKLLLSDSGFYLCAWSVHEEGAYEQYFGPGTRLTVT.

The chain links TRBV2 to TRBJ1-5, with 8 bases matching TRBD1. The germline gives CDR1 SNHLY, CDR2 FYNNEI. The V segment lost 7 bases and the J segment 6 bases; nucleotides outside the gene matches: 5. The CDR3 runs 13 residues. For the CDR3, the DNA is TGTGCCAGCACAGGGACAGGTATTCAGCCCCAGCATTTT. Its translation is CASTGTGIQPQHF. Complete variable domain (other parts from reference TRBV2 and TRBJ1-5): EPEVTQTPSHQVTQMGQEVILRCVPISNHLYFYWYRQILGQKVEFLVSFYNNEISEKSEIFDDQFSVERPDGSNFTLKIRSTKLEDSAMYFCASTGTGIQPQHFGDGTRLSIL.

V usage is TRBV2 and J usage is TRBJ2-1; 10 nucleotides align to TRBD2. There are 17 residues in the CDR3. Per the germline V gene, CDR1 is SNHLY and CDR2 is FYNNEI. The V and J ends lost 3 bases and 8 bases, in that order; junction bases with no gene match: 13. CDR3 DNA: TGTGCCAGCAGTGATCAAGCGGGAGGGTTGGTGGGTGATGAGCAGTTCTTC. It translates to CASSDQAGGLVGDEQFF.

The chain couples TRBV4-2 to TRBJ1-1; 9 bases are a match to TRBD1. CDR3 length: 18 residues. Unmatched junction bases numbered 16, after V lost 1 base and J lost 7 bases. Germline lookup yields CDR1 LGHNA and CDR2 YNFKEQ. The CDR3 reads CASSQAGYLDRGVNEAFF. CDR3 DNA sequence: TGTGCCAGCAGCCAAGCGGGGTATTTAGACAGGGGGGTAAATGAAGCTTTCTTT.

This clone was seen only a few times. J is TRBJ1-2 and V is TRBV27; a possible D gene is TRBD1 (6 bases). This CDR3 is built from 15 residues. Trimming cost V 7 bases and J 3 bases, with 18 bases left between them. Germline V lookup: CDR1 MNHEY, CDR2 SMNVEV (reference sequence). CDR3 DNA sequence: TGTGCCAGCACCCATAGTCCCGACAGGCACTATGGCTACACCTTC. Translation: CASTHSPDRHYGYTF.

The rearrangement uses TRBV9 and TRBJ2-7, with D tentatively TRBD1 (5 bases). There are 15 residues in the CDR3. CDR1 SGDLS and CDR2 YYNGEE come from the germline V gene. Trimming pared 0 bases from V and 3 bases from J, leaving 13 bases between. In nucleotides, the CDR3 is TGTGCCAGCAGCGTAGGTGGGGTAGGGGTCTACGAGCAGTACTTC. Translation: CASSVGGVGVYEQYF.

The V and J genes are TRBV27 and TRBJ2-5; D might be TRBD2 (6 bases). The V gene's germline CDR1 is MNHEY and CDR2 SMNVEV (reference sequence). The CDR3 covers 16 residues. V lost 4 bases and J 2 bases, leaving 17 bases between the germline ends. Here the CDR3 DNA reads TGTGCCAGCAGTTCCGGGACTCAGAATTTTCAAGAGACCCAGTACTTC. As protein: CASSSGTQNFQETQYF.

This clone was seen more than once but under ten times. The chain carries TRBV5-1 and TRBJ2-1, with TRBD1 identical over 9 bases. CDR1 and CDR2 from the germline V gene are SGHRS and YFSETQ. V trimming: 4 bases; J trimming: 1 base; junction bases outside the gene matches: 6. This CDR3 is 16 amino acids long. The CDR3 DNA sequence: TGCGCCAGCAGCCGCGCAGGACAGGGGTCCTACAATGAGCAGTTCTTC. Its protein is CASSRAGQGSYNEQFF. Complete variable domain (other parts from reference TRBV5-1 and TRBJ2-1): KAGVTQTPRYLIKTRGQQVTLSCSPISGHRSVSWYQQTPGQGLQFLFEYFSETQRNKGNFPGRFSGRQFSNSRSEMNVSTLELGDSALYLCASSRAGQGSYNEQFFGPGTRLTVL.

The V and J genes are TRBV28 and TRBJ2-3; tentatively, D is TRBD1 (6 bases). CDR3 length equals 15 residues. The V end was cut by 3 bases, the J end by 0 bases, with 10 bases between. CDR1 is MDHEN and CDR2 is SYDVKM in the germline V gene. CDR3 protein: CASSLVGQSTDTQYF. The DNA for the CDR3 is TGTGCCAGCAGTTTGGTGGGACAAAGCACAGATACGCAGTATTTT.

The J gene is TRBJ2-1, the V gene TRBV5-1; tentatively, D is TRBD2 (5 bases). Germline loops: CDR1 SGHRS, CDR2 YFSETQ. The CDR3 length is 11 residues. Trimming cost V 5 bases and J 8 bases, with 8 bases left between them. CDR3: CASRGSDEQFF. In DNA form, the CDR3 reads TGCGCCAGCAGAGGTAGCGATGAGCAGTTCTTC.

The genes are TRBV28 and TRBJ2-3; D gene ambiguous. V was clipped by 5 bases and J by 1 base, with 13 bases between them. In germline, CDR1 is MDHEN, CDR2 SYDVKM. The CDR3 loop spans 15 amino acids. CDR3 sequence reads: CASSPTGAGTDTQYF. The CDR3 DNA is TGTGCCAGCAGTCCAACTGGTGCTGGCACAGATACGCAGTATTTT.

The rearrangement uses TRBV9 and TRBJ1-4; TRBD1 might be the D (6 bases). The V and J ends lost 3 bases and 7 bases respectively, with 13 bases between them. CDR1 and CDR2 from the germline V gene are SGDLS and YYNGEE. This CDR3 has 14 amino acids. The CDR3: CASSAPGTLEKLFF. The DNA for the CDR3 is TGTGCCAGCAGCGCGCCTGGGACACTTGAAAAACTGTTTTTT.

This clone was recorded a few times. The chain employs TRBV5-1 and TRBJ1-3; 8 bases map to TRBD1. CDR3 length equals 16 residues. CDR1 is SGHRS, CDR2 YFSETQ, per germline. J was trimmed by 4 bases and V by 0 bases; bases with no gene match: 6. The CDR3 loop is CASSLAGGTGGNTIYF. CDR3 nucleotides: TGCGCCAGCAGCTTGGCCGGGGGGACAGGAGGAAACACCATATATTTT.

In DNA form, the CDR3 reads TGTGCCATCACCCAGGAAGATAACGGCTACACCTTC. Its translation: CAITQEDNGYTF. The rearrangement links TRBV10-3 to TRBJ1-2, with D unclear. The CDR3 runs 12 residues. The germline V gene encodes CDR1 ENHRY and CDR2 SYGVKD. V was trimmed by 7 bases and J by 8 bases, leaving 14 bases between them.

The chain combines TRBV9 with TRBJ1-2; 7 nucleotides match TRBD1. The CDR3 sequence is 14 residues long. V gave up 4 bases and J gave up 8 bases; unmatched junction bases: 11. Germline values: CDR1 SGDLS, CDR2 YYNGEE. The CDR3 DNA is TGTGCCAGCAGCCTTCCTGAGGGGGCGCAGGGCTACACCTTC. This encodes CASSLPEGAQGYTF. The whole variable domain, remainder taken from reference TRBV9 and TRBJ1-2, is DSGVTQTPKHLITATGQRVTLRCSPRSGDLSVYWYQQSLDQGLQFLIQYYNGEERAKGNILERFSAQQFPDLHSELNLSSLELGDSALYFCASSLPEGAQGYTFGSGTRLTVV.

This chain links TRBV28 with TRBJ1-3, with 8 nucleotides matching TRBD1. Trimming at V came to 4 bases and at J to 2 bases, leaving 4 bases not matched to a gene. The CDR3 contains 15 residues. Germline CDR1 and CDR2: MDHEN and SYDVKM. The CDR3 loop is CASSSLQGAGNTIYF. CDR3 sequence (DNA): TGTGCCAGCAGTTCATTACAGGGGGCTGGAAACACCATATATTTT.